This is a list of T cell receptor beta chains from one sample in a study of T-cell reconstitution after alpha-beta-depleted transplantation in children. TCRdb re-analysed the PCR reads in MiXCR, keeping a single row per CDR3 protein. The sample has 230,000 or so distinct CDR3 sequences, around 12% seen once. This specimen was PBMCs from the stem cell graft donor, taken from the stem cell graft. The receptors here all came from a human donor who donated a stem cell graft to a child with acute lymphoblastic leukemia. CDR3s include the opening cysteine and the closing phenylalanine or tryptophan. Fields, in order: CDR3 length, J gene, clone size, D gene, V gene, CDR3 DNA, CDR3 protein. D genes are given only for firm matches. Clone size, where shown, is once, few, many, or a class for clones that have expanded.

len: 13; j_gene: TRBJ1-3; abundance: many; d_gene: NA; v_gene: TRBV29-1; CDR3nt: TGCAGCGCCTCACAGGGAGCTGGAAACACCATATATTTT; CDR3aa: CSASQGAGNTIYF
len: 16; j_gene: TRBJ1-1; abundance: NA; d_gene: TRBD1; v_gene: TRBV6-2/TRBV6-3; CDR3nt: TGTGCCAGCAGTGTGTCCGGGACAGGTCTTCCCGGTGAAGCTTTCTTT; CDR3aa: CASSVSGTGLPGEAFF
len: 15; j_gene: TRBJ1-5; abundance: NA; d_gene: TRBD1; v_gene: TRBV11-2; CDR3nt: TGTGCCAGCAGCACAACAGGGGGCATCGGTCAGCCCCAGCATTTT; CDR3aa: CASSTTGGIGQPQHF
len: 12; j_gene: TRBJ2-5; abundance: many; d_gene: NA; v_gene: TRBV29-1; CDR3nt: TGCAGCGTTTTGAGGGGCGGCGAGACCCAGTACTTC; CDR3aa: CSVLRGGETQYF
len: 16; j_gene: TRBJ2-1; abundance: many; d_gene: TRBD1; v_gene: TRBV28; CDR3nt: TGTGCCAGCAGTTTAAGGGTCGACAGGGTTTGGAATGAGCAGTTCTTC; CDR3aa: CASSLRVDRVWNEQFF
len: 13; j_gene: TRBJ1-2; abundance: NA; d_gene: NA; v_gene: TRBV6-1; CDR3nt: TGTGCCAGCAGTGACGGCAGAGACTATGGCTACACCTTC; CDR3aa: CASSDGRDYGYTF
len: 16; j_gene: TRBJ2-1; abundance: many; d_gene: TRBD2; v_gene: TRBV28; CDR3nt: TGTGCCAGCAGTTCCCCAGCGGGGGGATTTCTGAATGAGCAGTTCTTC; CDR3aa: CASSSPAGGFLNEQFF
len: 14; j_gene: TRBJ1-6; abundance: many; d_gene: NA; v_gene: TRBV20-1; CDR3nt: TGCAGTGCTAGATCCGCCTACAGGGATTCACCCCTCCACTTT; CDR3aa: CSARSAYRDSPLHF
len: 12; j_gene: TRBJ1-2; abundance: many; d_gene: NA; v_gene: TRBV4-3; CDR3nt: TGCGCCAGCAGCCAAGAGAACTATGGCTACACCTTC; CDR3aa: CASSQENYGYTF
len: 13; j_gene: TRBJ1-1; abundance: many; d_gene: NA; v_gene: TRBV7-2; CDR3nt: TGTGCCAGCAGCTTAGCGGGGACAAAGGATGCTTTCTTT; CDR3aa: CASSLAGTKDAFF
len: 16; j_gene: TRBJ2-1; abundance: many; d_gene: TRBD2; v_gene: TRBV29-1; CDR3nt: TGCAGCGTTGAAGACCCGGGAGGGAGATCCTACAATGAGCAGTTCTTC; CDR3aa: CSVEDPGGRSYNEQFF
len: 16; j_gene: TRBJ2-2; abundance: many; d_gene: NA; v_gene: TRBV20-1; CDR3nt: TGCAGTGCTAGAGGGCGACAAGCCCTGAACACCGGGGAGCTGTTTTTT; CDR3aa: CSARGRQALNTGELFF
len: 14; j_gene: TRBJ2-3; abundance: NA; d_gene: TRBD1; v_gene: TRBV19; CDR3nt: TGTGCCAGTAGTCTCCGACAGGGTGGCGATACGCAGTATTTT; CDR3aa: CASSLRQGGDTQYF
len: 12; j_gene: TRBJ2-5; abundance: many; d_gene: NA; v_gene: TRBV19; CDR3nt: TGTGCCACCACAGGAAATCAAGAGACCCAGTACTTC; CDR3aa: CATTGNQETQYF
len: 15; j_gene: TRBJ2-5; abundance: many; d_gene: NA; v_gene: TRBV11-2; CDR3nt: TGTGCCAGCAGCCCAGCCGGGCGAGCGCAAGAGACCCAGTACTTC; CDR3aa: CASSPAGRAQETQYF
len: 16; j_gene: TRBJ2-1; abundance: many; d_gene: TRBD1; v_gene: TRBV7-8; CDR3nt: TGTGCCAGCAGCCAAACTGACAGGGGAACGCCGGATGAGCAGTTCTTC; CDR3aa: CASSQTDRGTPDEQFF
len: 17; j_gene: TRBJ2-3; abundance: many; d_gene: NA; v_gene: TRBV5-1; CDR3nt: TGCGCCAGCAGCGATCGGGACATCCCCGGCGGGACAGATACGCAGTATTTT; CDR3aa: CASSDRDIPGGTDTQYF
len: 17; j_gene: TRBJ2-6; abundance: many; d_gene: TRBD1; v_gene: TRBV13; CDR3nt: TGTGCCAGCAGCTTCGACAGGGGGCGCCAGGGGGCCAACGTCCTGACTTTC; CDR3aa: CASSFDRGRQGANVLTF
len: 15; j_gene: TRBJ2-2; abundance: many; d_gene: NA; v_gene: TRBV24-1; CDR3nt: TGTGCCACCAGTACCAGGAGGGCGAACACCGGGGAGCTGTTTTTT; CDR3aa: CATSTRRANTGELFF
len: 14; j_gene: TRBJ2-3; abundance: many; d_gene: NA; v_gene: TRBV20-1; CDR3nt: TGCAGTGCACGACGGGCCTCGAACACAGATACGCAGTATTTT; CDR3aa: CSARRASNTDTQYF
len: 14; j_gene: TRBJ2-3; abundance: many; d_gene: NA; v_gene: TRBV20-1; CDR3nt: TGCAGTGCGACACTCCTGACAGGCACAGATACGCAGTATTTT; CDR3aa: CSATLLTGTDTQYF
len: 13; j_gene: TRBJ2-2; abundance: NA; d_gene: NA; v_gene: TRBV20-1; CDR3nt: TGCAGTGCACCACTTGTTTACACCGGGGAGCTGTTTTTT; CDR3aa: CSAPLVYTGELFF
len: 16; j_gene: TRBJ2-4; abundance: many; d_gene: NA; v_gene: TRBV5-1; CDR3nt: TGCGCCAGCAGCCCACGACAACTTATAGCCAAAAACATTCAGTACTTC; CDR3aa: CASSPRQLIAKNIQYF
len: 15; j_gene: TRBJ1-6; abundance: many; d_gene: NA; v_gene: TRBV6-5; CDR3nt: TGTGCCAGCAGTTACTCGAGACAGCGTGATTCACCCCTCCACTTT; CDR3aa: CASSYSRQRDSPLHF
len: 14; j_gene: TRBJ2-7; abundance: NA; d_gene: TRBD1; v_gene: TRBV18; CDR3nt: TGTGCCAGCTCACCACCAACAGGGGGCTACGAGCAGTACTTC; CDR3aa: CASSPPTGGYEQYF
len: 16; j_gene: TRBJ2-3; abundance: few; d_gene: NA; v_gene: TRBV4-3; CDR3nt: TGCGCCAGCAGCCAAGAACTGGAGCACCGGAGGGATACGCAGTATTTT; CDR3aa: CASSQELEHRRDTQYF
len: 15; j_gene: TRBJ1-1; abundance: many; d_gene: TRBD1; v_gene: TRBV5-1; CDR3nt: TGCGCCAGCAGTTATGGGGACAGGGGCGCCTTTGAAGCTTTCTTT; CDR3aa: CASSYGDRGAFEAFF
len: 17; j_gene: TRBJ2-2; abundance: many; d_gene: TRBD2; v_gene: TRBV5-1; CDR3nt: TGCGCCAGCGGGACCGGAGGAAGCGGGAGTCGTACCGGGGAGCTGTTTTTT; CDR3aa: CASGTGGSGSRTGELFF
len: 16; j_gene: TRBJ1-1; abundance: many; d_gene: TRBD1; v_gene: TRBV5-1; CDR3nt: TGCGCCAGCAGCTTAATCCGGACAGGGGGCAACACTGAAGCTTTCTTT; CDR3aa: CASSLIRTGGNTEAFF
len: 13; j_gene: TRBJ2-7; abundance: once; d_gene: NA; v_gene: TRBV19; CDR3nt: TGTGCCTCATCGTACCGGACGGGGAACGAGCAGTACTTC; CDR3aa: CASSYRTGNEQYF
len: 14; j_gene: TRBJ2-4; abundance: many; d_gene: TRBD1; v_gene: TRBV5-5; CDR3nt: TGTGCCAGCAGCTCGACAGGGGCTTTGAACATTCAGTACTTC; CDR3aa: CASSSTGALNIQYF
len: 15; j_gene: TRBJ2-1; abundance: many; d_gene: TRBD2; v_gene: TRBV4-2; CDR3nt: TGTGCCAGCAGCCCGGGTTCTAGCGGGGAGAATCAACAGTTCTTC; CDR3aa: CASSPGSSGENQQFF
len: 13; j_gene: TRBJ1-5; abundance: many; d_gene: NA; v_gene: TRBV7-2; CDR3nt: TGTGCCAGCAGCTTGGGGGTAAATCAGCCCCAGCATTTT; CDR3aa: CASSLGVNQPQHF
len: 14; j_gene: TRBJ2-1; abundance: few; d_gene: NA; v_gene: TRBV18; CDR3nt: TGTGCCAGCTCACCAGACGGACAGTACAATGAGCAGTTCTTC; CDR3aa: CASSPDGQYNEQFF
len: 15; j_gene: TRBJ2-3; abundance: many; d_gene: TRBD2; v_gene: TRBV11-2; CDR3nt: TGTGCCAGCAGCCCAGGGACTAGCGGAACAGATACGCAGTATTTT; CDR3aa: CASSPGTSGTDTQYF
len: 14; j_gene: TRBJ1-2; abundance: NA; d_gene: TRBD1; v_gene: TRBV5-5; CDR3nt: TGTGCCAGCAGCACAGCAGGGGGCACCGCTGGCTACACCTTC; CDR3aa: CASSTAGGTAGYTF
len: 15; j_gene: TRBJ2-1; abundance: many; d_gene: NA; v_gene: TRBV5-1; CDR3nt: TGCGCCAGCAGCTTGGCAGGGAACTTATACAATGAGCAGTTCTTC; CDR3aa: CASSLAGNLYNEQFF
len: 13; j_gene: TRBJ2-1; abundance: few; d_gene: NA; v_gene: TRBV20-1; CDR3nt: TGCAGTGCTAGGAGGGGCGCGGACAATGAGCAGTTCTTC; CDR3aa: CSARRGADNEQFF
len: 13; j_gene: TRBJ2-3; abundance: many; d_gene: NA; v_gene: TRBV29-1; CDR3nt: TGCAGCGTAGATGGGGGTCCCACAGATACGCAGTATTTT; CDR3aa: CSVDGGPTDTQYF
len: 18; j_gene: TRBJ1-5; abundance: many; d_gene: TRBD1; v_gene: TRBV6-5; CDR3nt: TGTGCCAGCAGGCCGGACAGGGGGCGAGGGTGGGACAATCAGCCCCAGCATTTT; CDR3aa: CASRPDRGRGWDNQPQHF
len: 13; j_gene: TRBJ2-7; abundance: few; d_gene: NA; v_gene: TRBV27; CDR3nt: TGTGCCAGCAGGGGAACGGGAGCGGGCGAGCAGTACTTC; CDR3aa: CASRGTGAGEQYF
len: 14; j_gene: TRBJ1-5; abundance: many; d_gene: NA; v_gene: TRBV20-1; CDR3nt: TGCAGTGCTAGAGAGTTCCCGGCGAACCAGCCCCAGCATTTT; CDR3aa: CSAREFPANQPQHF
len: 15; j_gene: TRBJ2-1; abundance: many; d_gene: NA; v_gene: TRBV5-5; CDR3nt: TGTGCCAGCGGGCCCATCCAGGGTGAATACAATGAGCAGTTCTTC; CDR3aa: CASGPIQGEYNEQFF
len: 15; j_gene: TRBJ2-7; abundance: many; d_gene: NA; v_gene: TRBV27; CDR3nt: TGTGCCAGCAGTTCCCCATCGGGACTCATCTACGAGCAGTACTTC; CDR3aa: CASSSPSGLIYEQYF
len: 15; j_gene: TRBJ1-1; abundance: many; d_gene: TRBD1; v_gene: TRBV7-2; CDR3nt: TGTGCCAGCACCCAAACCCCCACAGGGGACACTGAAGCTTTCTTT; CDR3aa: CASTQTPTGDTEAFF
len: 15; j_gene: TRBJ2-7; abundance: many; d_gene: NA; v_gene: TRBV7-2; CDR3nt: TGTGCCAGCAGCCAACCTACCTCCAGCTCCTACGAGCAGTACTTC; CDR3aa: CASSQPTSSSYEQYF
len: 19; j_gene: TRBJ2-3; abundance: many; d_gene: TRBD2; v_gene: TRBV4-3; CDR3nt: TGCGCCAGCAGCCAAGGACTAGCGGGAGGATTAACTAGCACAGATACGCAGTATTTT; CDR3aa: CASSQGLAGGLTSTDTQYF
len: 16; j_gene: TRBJ2-1; abundance: many; d_gene: TRBD1; v_gene: TRBV4-3; CDR3nt: TGCGCCAGCAGCCAAGAGGAGGGACAGGGCGGGAATGAGCAGTTCTTC; CDR3aa: CASSQEEGQGGNEQFF
len: 16; j_gene: TRBJ2-2; abundance: many; d_gene: TRBD2; v_gene: TRBV12-3/TRBV12-4; CDR3nt: TGTGCCAGCATCCCTAGCGGGGCAACGAACACCGGGGAGCTGTTTTTT; CDR3aa: CASIPSGATNTGELFF
len: 15; j_gene: TRBJ1-4; abundance: many; d_gene: NA; v_gene: TRBV6-5; CDR3nt: TGTGCCAGCAGTTACGAGACAGCTACTAATGAAAAACTGTTTTTT; CDR3aa: CASSYETATNEKLFF
len: 13; j_gene: TRBJ1-2; abundance: NA; d_gene: NA; v_gene: TRBV27; CDR3nt: TGTGCCAGCAGTTTATATAGGACCCATGGCTACACCTTC; CDR3aa: CASSLYRTHGYTF
len: 16; j_gene: TRBJ2-1; abundance: NA; d_gene: NA; v_gene: TRBV11-1; CDR3nt: TGTGCCAGCAGCTTATCCGGGTACGGGGAGTACAATGAGCAGTTCTTC; CDR3aa: CASSLSGYGEYNEQFF
len: 14; j_gene: TRBJ2-2; abundance: NA; d_gene: NA; v_gene: TRBV5-1; CDR3nt: TGCGCCAGCAGCTCGAGACTGAACTCCGGGGAGCTGTTTTTT; CDR3aa: CASSSRLNSGELFF